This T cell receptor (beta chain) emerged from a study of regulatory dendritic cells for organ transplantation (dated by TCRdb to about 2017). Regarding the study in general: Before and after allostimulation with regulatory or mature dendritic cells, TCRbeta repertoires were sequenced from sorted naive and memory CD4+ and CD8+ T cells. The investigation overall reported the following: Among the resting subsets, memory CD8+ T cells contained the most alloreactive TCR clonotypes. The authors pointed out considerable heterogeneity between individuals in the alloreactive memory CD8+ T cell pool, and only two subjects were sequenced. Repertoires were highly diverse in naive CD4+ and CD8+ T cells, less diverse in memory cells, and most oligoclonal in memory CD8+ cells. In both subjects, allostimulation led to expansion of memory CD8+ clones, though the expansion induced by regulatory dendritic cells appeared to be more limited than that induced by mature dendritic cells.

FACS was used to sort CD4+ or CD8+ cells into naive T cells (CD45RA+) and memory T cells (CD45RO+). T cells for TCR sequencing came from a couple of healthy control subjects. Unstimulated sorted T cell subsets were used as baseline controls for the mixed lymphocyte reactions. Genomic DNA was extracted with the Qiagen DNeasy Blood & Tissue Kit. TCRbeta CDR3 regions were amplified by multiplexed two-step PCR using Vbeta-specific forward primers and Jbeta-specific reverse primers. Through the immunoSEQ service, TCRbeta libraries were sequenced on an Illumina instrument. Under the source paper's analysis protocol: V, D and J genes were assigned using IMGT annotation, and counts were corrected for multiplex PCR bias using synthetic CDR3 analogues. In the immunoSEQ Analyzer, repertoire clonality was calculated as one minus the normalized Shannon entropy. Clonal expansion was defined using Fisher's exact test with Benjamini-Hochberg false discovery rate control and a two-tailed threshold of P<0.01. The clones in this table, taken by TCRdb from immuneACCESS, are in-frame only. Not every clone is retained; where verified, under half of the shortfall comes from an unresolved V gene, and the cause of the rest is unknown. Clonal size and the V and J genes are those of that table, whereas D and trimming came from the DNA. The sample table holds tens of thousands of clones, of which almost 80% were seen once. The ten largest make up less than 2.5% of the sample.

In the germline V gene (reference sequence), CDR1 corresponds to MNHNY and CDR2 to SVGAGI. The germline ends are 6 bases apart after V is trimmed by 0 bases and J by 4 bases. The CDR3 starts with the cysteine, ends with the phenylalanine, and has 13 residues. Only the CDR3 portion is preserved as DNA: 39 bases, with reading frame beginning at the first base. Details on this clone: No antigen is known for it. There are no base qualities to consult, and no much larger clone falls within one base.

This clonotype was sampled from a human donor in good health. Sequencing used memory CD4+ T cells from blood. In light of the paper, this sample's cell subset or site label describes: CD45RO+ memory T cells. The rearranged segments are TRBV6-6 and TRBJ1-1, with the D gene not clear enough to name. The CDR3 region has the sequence CASSYSSVTEAFF. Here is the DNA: TGTGCCAGCAGTTACTCAAGTGTCACTGAAGCTTTCTTT.